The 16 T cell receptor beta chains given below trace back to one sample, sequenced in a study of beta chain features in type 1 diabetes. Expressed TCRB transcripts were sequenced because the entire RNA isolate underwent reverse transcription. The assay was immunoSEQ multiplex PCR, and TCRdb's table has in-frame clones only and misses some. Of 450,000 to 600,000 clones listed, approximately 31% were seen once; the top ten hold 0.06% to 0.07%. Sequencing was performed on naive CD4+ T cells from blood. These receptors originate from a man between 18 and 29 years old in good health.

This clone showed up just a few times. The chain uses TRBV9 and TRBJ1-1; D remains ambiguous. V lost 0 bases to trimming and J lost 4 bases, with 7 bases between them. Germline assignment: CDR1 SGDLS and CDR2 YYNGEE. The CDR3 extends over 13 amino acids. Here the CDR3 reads CASSVAQTTEAFF. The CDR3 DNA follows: TGTGCCAGCAGCGTAGCGCAGACCACTGAAGCTTTCTTT.

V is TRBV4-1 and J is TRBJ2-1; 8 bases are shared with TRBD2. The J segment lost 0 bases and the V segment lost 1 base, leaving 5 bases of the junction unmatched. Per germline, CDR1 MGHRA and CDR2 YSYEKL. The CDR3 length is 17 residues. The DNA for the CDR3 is TGCGCCAGCAGCCAAGTGGCAGCGGGGGTCTCCTACAATGAGCAGTTCTTC. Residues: CASSQVAAGVSYNEQFF.

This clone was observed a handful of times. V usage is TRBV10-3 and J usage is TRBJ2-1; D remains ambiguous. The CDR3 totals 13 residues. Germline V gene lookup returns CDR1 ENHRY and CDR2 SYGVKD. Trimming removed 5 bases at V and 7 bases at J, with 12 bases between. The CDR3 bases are TGTGCCATCAGTTCTACTCCCCAGAATGAGCAGTTCTTC. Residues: CAISSTPQNEQFF.

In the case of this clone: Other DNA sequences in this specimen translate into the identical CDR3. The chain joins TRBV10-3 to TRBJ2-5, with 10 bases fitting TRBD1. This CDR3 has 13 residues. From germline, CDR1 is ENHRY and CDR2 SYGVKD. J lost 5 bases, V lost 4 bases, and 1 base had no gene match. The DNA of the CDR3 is TGTGCCATCAGTGGACAGGGGGCCGAGACCCAGTACTTC. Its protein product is CAISGQGAETQYF.

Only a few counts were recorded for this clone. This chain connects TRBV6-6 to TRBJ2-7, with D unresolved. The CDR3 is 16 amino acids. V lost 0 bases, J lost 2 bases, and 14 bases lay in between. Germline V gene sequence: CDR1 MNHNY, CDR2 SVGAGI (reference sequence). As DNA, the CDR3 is TGTGCCAGCAGTTACTCGAAGTCAGGTGGCCCCTACGAGCAGTACTTC. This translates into CASSYSKSGGPYEQYF.

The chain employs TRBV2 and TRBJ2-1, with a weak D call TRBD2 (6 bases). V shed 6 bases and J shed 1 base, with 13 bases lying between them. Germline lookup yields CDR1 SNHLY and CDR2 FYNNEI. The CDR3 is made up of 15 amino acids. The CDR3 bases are TGTGCCAGCAGGGGGTCGGCGGGGTCCTACAATGAGCAGTTCTTC. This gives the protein CASRGSAGSYNEQFF.

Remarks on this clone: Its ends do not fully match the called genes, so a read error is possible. The CDR3 spells CAGRDSSGNTIYF. The DNA for the CDR3 is TGTGCCGGGAGGGACAGCTCTGGAAACACCATATATTTT. The V call is TRBV30, the J call TRBJ1-3, with 7 bases fitting TRBD1. The germline gives CDR1 GTSNPN, CDR2 SVGIG (reference sequence). CDR3 length: 13 amino acids.

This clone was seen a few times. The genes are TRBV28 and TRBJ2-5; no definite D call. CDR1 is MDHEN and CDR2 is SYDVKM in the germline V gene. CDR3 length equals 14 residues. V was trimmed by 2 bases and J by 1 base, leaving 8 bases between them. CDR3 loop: CASSLASLQETQYF. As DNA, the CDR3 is TGTGCCAGCAGTTTAGCCAGCCTCCAAGAGACCCAGTACTTC.

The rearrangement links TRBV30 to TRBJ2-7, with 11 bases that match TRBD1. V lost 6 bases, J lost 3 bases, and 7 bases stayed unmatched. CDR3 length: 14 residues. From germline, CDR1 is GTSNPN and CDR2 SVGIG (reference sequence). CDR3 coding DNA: TGTGCCTGCGAACCAGGGACAGGGGGCTACGAGCAGTACTTC. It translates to CACEPGTGGYEQYF. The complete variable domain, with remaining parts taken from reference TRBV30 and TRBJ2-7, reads SQTIHQWPATLVQPVGSPLSLECTVEGTSNPNLYWYRQAAGRGLQLLFYSVGIGQISSEVPQNLSASRPQDRQFILSSKKLLLSDSGFYLCACEPGTGGYEQYFGPGTRLTVT.

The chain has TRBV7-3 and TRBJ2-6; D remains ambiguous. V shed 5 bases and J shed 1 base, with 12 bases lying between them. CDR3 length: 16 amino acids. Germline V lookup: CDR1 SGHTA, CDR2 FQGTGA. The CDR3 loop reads CASSPRTRSGANVLTF. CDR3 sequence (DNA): TGTGCCAGCAGCCCGAGGACCCGGTCTGGGGCCAACGTCCTGACTTTC.

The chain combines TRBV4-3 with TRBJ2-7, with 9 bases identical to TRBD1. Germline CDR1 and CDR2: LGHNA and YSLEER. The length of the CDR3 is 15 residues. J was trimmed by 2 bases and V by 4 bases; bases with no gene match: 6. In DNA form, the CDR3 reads TGCGCCAGCAGCCGAACCCGGGACAGGGCCTACGAGCAGTACTTC. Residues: CASSRTRDRAYEQYF.

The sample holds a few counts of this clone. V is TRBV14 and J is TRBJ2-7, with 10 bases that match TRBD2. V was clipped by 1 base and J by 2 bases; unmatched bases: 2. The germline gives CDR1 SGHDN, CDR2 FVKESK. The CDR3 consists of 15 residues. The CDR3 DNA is TGTGCCAGCAGCCAAGGTAGCGGGAGGACCTACGAGCAGTACTTC. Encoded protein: CASSQGSGRTYEQYF.

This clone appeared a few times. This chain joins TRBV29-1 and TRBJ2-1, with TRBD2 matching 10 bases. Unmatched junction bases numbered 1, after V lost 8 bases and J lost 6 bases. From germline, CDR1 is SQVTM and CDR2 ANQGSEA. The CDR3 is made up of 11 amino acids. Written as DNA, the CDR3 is TGCAGCAGGACTAGCGGCAATGAGCAGTTCTTC. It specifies CSRTSGNEQFF.

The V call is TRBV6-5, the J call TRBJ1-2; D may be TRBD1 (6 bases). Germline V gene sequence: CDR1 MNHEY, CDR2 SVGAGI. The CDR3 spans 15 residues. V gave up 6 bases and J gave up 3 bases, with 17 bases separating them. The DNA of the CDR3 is TGTGCCAGCAGACAGACAGGACGTCCCGACTATGGCTACACCTTC. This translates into CASRQTGRPDYGYTF.

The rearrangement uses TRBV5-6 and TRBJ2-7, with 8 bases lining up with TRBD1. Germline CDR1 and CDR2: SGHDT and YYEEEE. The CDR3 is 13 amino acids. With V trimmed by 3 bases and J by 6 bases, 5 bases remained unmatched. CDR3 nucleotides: TGTGCCAGCAGCTGGACGACAGGGGCCGAGCAGTACTTC. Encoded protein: CASSWTTGAEQYF. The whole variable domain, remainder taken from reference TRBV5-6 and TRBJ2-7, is DAGVTQSPTHLIKTRGQQVTLRCSPKSGHDTVSWYQQALGQGPQFIFQYYEEEERQRGNFPDRFSGHQFPNYSSELNVNALLLGDSALYLCASSWTTGAEQYFGPGTRLTVT.

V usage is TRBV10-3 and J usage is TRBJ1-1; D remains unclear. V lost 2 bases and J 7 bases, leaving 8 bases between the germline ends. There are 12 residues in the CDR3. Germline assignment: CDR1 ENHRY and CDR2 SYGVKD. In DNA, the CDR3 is TGTGCCATCAGTGAGGAGGTAGGTGAAGCTTTCTTT. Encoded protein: CAISEEVGEAFF.